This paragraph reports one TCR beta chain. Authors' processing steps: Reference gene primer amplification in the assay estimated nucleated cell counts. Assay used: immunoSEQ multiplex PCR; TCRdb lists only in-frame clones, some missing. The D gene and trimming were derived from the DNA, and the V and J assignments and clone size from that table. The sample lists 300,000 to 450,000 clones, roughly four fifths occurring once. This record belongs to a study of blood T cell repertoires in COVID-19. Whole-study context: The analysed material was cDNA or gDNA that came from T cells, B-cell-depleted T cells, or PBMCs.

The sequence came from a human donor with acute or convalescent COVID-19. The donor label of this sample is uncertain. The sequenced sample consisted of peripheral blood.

The CDR3 region has the DNA TGTGCCAGCAGTTCGGCCACGACAGGGAGTAAGGGGTATGGCTACACCTTC. Its protein is CASSSATTGSKGYGYTF. The chain couples TRBV28 to TRBJ1-2, with 7 bases aligning to TRBD1. Per germline, CDR1 MDHEN and CDR2 SYDVKM. V was clipped by 4 bases and J by 5 bases; unmatched bases: 16. The CDR3 sequence is 17 residues long.